Detailed here is one T cell receptor (beta chain). Its matching antigen is unknown. Germline CDR1 reads LGHNA; CDR2 reads YSLEER. Trimming cost V 3 bases and J 2 bases, with 17 bases left between them. The CDR3 has 17 amino acids. The sample comes from a study of cytomegalovirus exposure and HLA in healthy donors. Whole-study results and caveats: Under in vitro conditions, a few CMV-associated chains were confirmed as specific for CMV antigens. The investigators catalogued some 150 TCR beta chains as cytomegalovirus-associated.

TCRdb keeps only in-frame clones here, not all; method: immunoSEQ multiplex PCR. Here the sample spans roughly 330,000 clones, roughly nine tenths being singletons. The V gene is TRBV4-3, the J gene TRBJ1-5; possibly TRBD1 for D (6 bases). Sequenced: PBMCs. The clonotype was recovered from a woman aged 25 to 39 in good health and CMV-seropositive. DNA of the CDR3: TGCGCCAGCAGCCAGCGCCGACAGGTTGCGGGCAATCAGCCCCAGCATTTT. Translating gives CASSQRRQVAGNQPQHF.